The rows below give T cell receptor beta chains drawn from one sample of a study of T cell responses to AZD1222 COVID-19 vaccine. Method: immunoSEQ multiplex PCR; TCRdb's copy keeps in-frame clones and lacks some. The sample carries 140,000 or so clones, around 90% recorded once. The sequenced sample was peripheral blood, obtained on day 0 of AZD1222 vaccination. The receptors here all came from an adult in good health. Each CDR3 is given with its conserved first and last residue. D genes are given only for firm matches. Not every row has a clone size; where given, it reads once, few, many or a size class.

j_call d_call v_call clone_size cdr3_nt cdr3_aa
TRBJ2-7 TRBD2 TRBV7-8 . TGTGCCAGCAGCTTAAGGCGACTAGCGGGGGACACCTACGAGCAGTACTTC CASSLRRLAGDTYEQYF
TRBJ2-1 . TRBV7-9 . TGTGCCAGCAGGGGAGCTGGGGATGAGCAGTTCTTC CASRGAGDEQFF
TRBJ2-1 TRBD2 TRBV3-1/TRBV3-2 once TGTGCCAGCAGCCAACAACTAGCGGTCTCCTACAATGAGCAGTTCTTC CASSQQLAVSYNEQFF
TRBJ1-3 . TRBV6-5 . TGTGCCAGCAGTTCGGGCAGTTTTATCTCTGGAAACACCATATATTTT CASSSGSFISGNTIYF
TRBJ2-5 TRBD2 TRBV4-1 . TGCGCCAGCAGCCAACACCCTAGACTAGCGGGAGATGAAGAGACCCAGTACTTC CASSQHPRLAGDEETQYF
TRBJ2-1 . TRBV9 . TGTGCCAGCAGCGTAGAAGGAGGGGGCCTGAACAATGAGCAGTTCTTC CASSVEGGGLNNEQFF
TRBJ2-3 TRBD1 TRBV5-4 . TGTGCCAGCAGTTTTGGGTTACAGGGGGCGACAGATACGCAGTATTTT CASSFGLQGATDTQYF
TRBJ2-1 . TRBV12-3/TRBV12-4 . TGTGCCAGTAACCCAAGCGAGAGCAATGAGCAGTTCTTC CASNPSESNEQFF
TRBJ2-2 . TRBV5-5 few TGTGCCAGCAGCTCCACCGGGGAGCTGTTTTTT CASSSTGELFF
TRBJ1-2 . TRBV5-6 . TGTGCCAGCAGCTTCGGACTGGTTGATGGCTACACCTTC CASSFGLVDGYTF
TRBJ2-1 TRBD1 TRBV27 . TGTGCCAGCACACGGACAGGGCGCTCCTACAATGAGCAGTTCTTC CASTRTGRSYNEQFF
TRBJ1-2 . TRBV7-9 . TGTGCCAGCAGCTTAGCAGGGTTCGGCTATGGCTACACCTTC CASSLAGFGYGYTF
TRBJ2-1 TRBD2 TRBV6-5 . TGTGCCGCACGGGGTGCGGGAGAGGTCTCGAATGAGCAGTTCTTC CAARGAGEVSNEQFF
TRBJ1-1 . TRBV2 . TGTGCCAGCCGGGGGGAGATGGCTTTCTTT CASRGEMAFF
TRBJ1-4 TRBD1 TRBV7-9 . TGTGCCAGCAGCTTCCTAGACAGGGAAAATGAAAAACTGTTTTTT CASSFLDRENEKLFF
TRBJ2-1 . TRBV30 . TGTGCCTGGAGTGTTGGCAGCAATGAGCAGTTCTTC CAWSVGSNEQFF
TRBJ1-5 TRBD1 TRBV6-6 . TGTGCCAGCAGCCGATCAACAGGGGGCAAGAAAAGCAATCAGCCCCAGCATTTT CASSRSTGGKKSNQPQHF
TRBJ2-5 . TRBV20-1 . TGCAGTGCTAGAGGTTTCGAGACCCAGTACTTC CSARGFETQYF
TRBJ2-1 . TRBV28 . TGTGCCAGCAGCTACCCCCTGCCAGCAGGTCCGAACAATGAGCAGTTCTTC CASSYPLPAGPNNEQFF
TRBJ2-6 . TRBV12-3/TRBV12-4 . TGTGCCAGCAGGACAACTGGGGCCAACGTCCTGACTTTC CASRTTGANVLTF
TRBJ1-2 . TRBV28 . TGTGCCAGCAAAGTGAATAACTATGGCTACACCTTC CASKVNNYGYTF
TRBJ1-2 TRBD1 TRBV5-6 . TGTGCCAGCAGCTCCTACCGGGACAGGGTCTCGCACTATGGCTACACCTTC CASSSYRDRVSHYGYTF
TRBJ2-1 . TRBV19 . TGTGCCAGTAGTCCGATAGGGACAACTACCAACAATGAGCAGTTCTTC CASSPIGTTTNNEQFF
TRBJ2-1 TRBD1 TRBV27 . TGTGCCAGCAGTTTAACAGGGGAGTCCTACAATGAGCAGTTCTTC CASSLTGESYNEQFF
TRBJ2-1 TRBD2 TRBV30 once TGTGCCCTTTCCGGGACTAGCGGGAGAGCCAATGAGCAGTTCTTC CALSGTSGRANEQFF
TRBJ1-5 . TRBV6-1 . TGTGCCAGCAGTGAAGCAGGTCAGCCCCAGCATTTT CASSEAGQPQHF
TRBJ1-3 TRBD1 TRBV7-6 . TGTGCCAGCAGCACCGGGACAGCTGGAAACACCATATATTTT CASSTGTAGNTIYF
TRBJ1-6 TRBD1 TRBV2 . TGTGCCAGCAGTGAACAGGGGGCTTTGAATTCACCCCTCCACTTT CASSEQGALNSPLHF
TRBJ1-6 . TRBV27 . TGTGCCAGCAGTTTTGAGGGAGCCTATAATTCACCCCTCCACTTT CASSFEGAYNSPLHF
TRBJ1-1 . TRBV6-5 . TGTGCCAGCCGGGAGGAGGGGAGGGCTTTCTTT CASREEGRAFF
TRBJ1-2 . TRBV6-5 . TGTGCCAGCAAAACCCGGTGGGAACTAGGCGGCTACACCTTC CASKTRWELGGYTF
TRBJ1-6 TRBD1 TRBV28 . TGTGCCAGCAGAAACAGACAGGGGGCGAGTTCACCCCTCCACTTT CASRNRQGASSPLHF
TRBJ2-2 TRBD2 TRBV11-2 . TGTGCCAGCAGCTTAGAGATAGGAAGCGGGAGTATCGGGGAGCTGTTTTTT CASSLEIGSGSIGELFF
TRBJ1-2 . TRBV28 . TGTGCCAGCAGTTTAAAGGGGCATGGCTACACCTTC CASSLKGHGYTF
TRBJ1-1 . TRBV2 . TGTGCCAGCAGTGAGAGTGGCAGCCCAAACACTGAAGCTTTCTTT CASSESGSPNTEAFF
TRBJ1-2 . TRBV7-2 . TGTGCCAGCAGCTTAGTCGGGGGGGCTACCAGCTATGGCTACACCTTC CASSLVGGATSYGYTF
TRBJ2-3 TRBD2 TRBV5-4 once TGTGCCAGCAGCTCTCCGGGACTAGCGGGAGATACGCAGTATTTT CASSSPGLAGDTQYF